This paragraph reports one TCR beta chain. Its antigen is not identified. The record originates from a study of chemoradiotherapy in HPV16-positive cancers. General study points: For HPV16-positive patients, expanding HPV-responsive T cells associated with longer recurrence-free survival. Candidate HPV-specific clones and E7-related TCR motifs grew in tumor during treatment.

Repeated repertoire sampling spanned the course of chemoradiotherapy. The method was immunoSEQ multiplex PCR; TCRdb's version includes in-frame clones alone and lacks a portion of them. The sample has about 5,500 clones, about 81% seen once. The sample was acquired from a patient who underwent chemoradiotherapy. This clonotype originated in a human donor with HPV-associated anogenital cancer.

The CDR3 DNA reads as TGTGCCAGCAGCTTAGTACTAGCGGGGGGGCGACGGGCAGATACGCAGTATTTT. Amino acid sequence: CASSLVLAGGRRADTQYF. V gene TRBV7-2 combines with J gene TRBJ2-3; the match to TRBD2 covers 13 bases. The junction had 8 bases not matched to a gene; V was cut back by 1 base and J by 4 bases. The CDR3 has 18 residues. Germline V gene data show CDR1 as SGHTA and CDR2 as FQGNSA. The whole variable domain, remainder taken from reference TRBV7-2 and TRBJ2-3, is GAGVSQSPSNKVTEKGKDVELRCDPISGHTALYWYRQSLGQGLEFLIYFQGNSAPDKSGLPSDRFSAERTGGSVSTLTIQRTQQEDSAVYLCASSLVLAGGRRADTQYFGPGTRLTVL.